The clone carrying this TCR beta chain was picked up one time. Its matching antigen is unknown. This table comes from immunoSEQ multiplex PCR, and its TCRdb copy is limited to in-frame clones, with some not included. The table records 250,000 to 400,000 clones, 70% to 90% of them present only once. This sample stems from a study of cytomegalovirus exposure and HLA in healthy donors. As for the study in general: Per a later analysis, the roughly 690 first-cohort and over 90 validation repertoires shared one platform.

Among the 100 to 150 subjects of the validation cohort, separate from the approximately 660-subject first cohort, were the donors. Deletions cut 3 bases from V and 4 bases from J, with 9 bases between. Germline V gives CDR1 SGHTA, CDR2 FQGNSA. The CDR3 totals 13 residues. Study conclusions and caveats: With high specificity and sensitivity, the classifier reportedly diagnosed cytomegalovirus status. Cytomegalovirus-associated status was assigned to some 180 TCR beta chains.

Sample: PBMCs. The chain joins TRBV7-2 to TRBJ2-5, with D perhaps matching TRBD2 (5 bases). This TCR was recovered from a man younger than 45 in good health and CMV-seronegative. CDR3 nucleotides: TGTGCCAGCAGCTTTACTAGGCGAGAGACCCAGTACTTC. Translation: CASSFTRRETQYF.